This T cell receptor (beta chain) is drawn from a study of cytomegalovirus exposure and HLA in healthy donors. As for the study in general: The 110 million or so unique TCR beta sequences, from around 200 million T cells, were found by an earlier analysis. General study points: Apparent HLA restriction characterized most CMV-associated TCR beta chains in a later analysis. Cytomegalovirus association was assigned to about 150 TCR beta chains. Both high specificity and high sensitivity reportedly marked the classifier's diagnosis of cytomegalovirus status.

Comments on this clone: Its antigen is unidentified.

60 Vbeta and 13 Jbeta primers were used in PCR. The table came from immunoSEQ multiplex PCR; TCRdb's copy has only in-frame clones and leaves some out. The sample is made up of approximately 54,000 clones, and the top ten hold approximately 6.5% of it. The ends lost 1 base at V and 4 bases at J; junction bases unmatched: 8. CDR1 MGHRA and CDR2 YSYEKL come from the germline V gene. This CDR3 comprises 17 residues. Sequencing used PBMCs. The rearrangement uses TRBV4-1 and TRBJ2-3; TRBD2 aligns across 10 bases. The receptor comes from a woman aged 40 to 50 in good health and CMV-seronegative. For the CDR3, the DNA is TGCGCCAGCAGCCAAGGGCCAGAGCTAGCGGGGGCAGATACGCAGTATTTT. Its protein product is CASSQGPELAGADTQYF.